Listed below are T cell receptor beta chains from one sample, sequenced in a study of OX40 agonist ivuxolimab in advanced cancers. Produced via immunoSEQ multiplex PCR; TCRdb's table is partial and in-frame only. This table has 55,000 to 75,000 clones, over 80% appearing once. The input for sequencing was CD4+ or CD8+ T cells sorted from blood, taken in a trial of the OX40 agonist ivuxolimab. Receptors originate from an adult with an advanced solid tumor such as melanoma, head and neck, liver or kidney cancer. The CDR3 runs from the conserved cysteine through the conserved F or W. D genes are given only for firm matches. Rows may omit the clone size; those that give it use once, few, many or a size class.

clone size: NA
CDR3 length: 13
D gene: NA
J gene: TRBJ2-3
V gene: TRBV9
CDR3 DNA: TGTGCCAGCAGCCCAATTAACGAGGATACGCAGTATTTT
CDR3 protein: CASSPINEDTQYF

clone size: NA
CDR3 length: 15
D gene: NA
J gene: TRBJ2-2
V gene: TRBV11-2
CDR3 DNA: TGTGCCAGCAGCTTAACACAGACTAACACCGGGGAGCTGTTTTTT
CDR3 protein: CASSLTQTNTGELFF

clone size: NA
CDR3 length: 14
D gene: TRBD1
J gene: TRBJ2-7
V gene: TRBV7-9
CDR3 DNA: TGTGCCAGCAGCATCGGGACAGGGGCCTACGAGCAGTACTTC
CDR3 protein: CASSIGTGAYEQYF

clone size: once
CDR3 length: 15
D gene: NA
J gene: TRBJ1-2
V gene: TRBV4-3
CDR3 DNA: TGCGCCAGCAGCCAAGATTCAGGGACTAACTATGGCTACACCTTC
CDR3 protein: CASSQDSGTNYGYTF

clone size: NA
CDR3 length: 14
D gene: NA
J gene: TRBJ2-1
V gene: TRBV7-9
CDR3 DNA: TGTGCCAGCAGCTCTCTGGGCTCCTACAATGAGCAGTTCTTC
CDR3 protein: CASSSLGSYNEQFF

clone size: NA
CDR3 length: 16
D gene: NA
J gene: TRBJ2-7
V gene: TRBV7-9
CDR3 DNA: TGTGCCAGCAGCTCAAGCTACGGGGCCTTATATTACGAGCAGTACTTC
CDR3 protein: CASSSSYGALYYEQYF

clone size: NA
CDR3 length: 18
D gene: TRBD2
J gene: TRBJ2-7
V gene: TRBV4-2
CDR3 DNA: TGTGCCAGCAGCCAAGAGCTGTTGACTAGCGGGAGCTTCTACGAGCAGTACTTC
CDR3 protein: CASSQELLTSGSFYEQYF

clone size: NA
CDR3 length: 15
D gene: NA
J gene: TRBJ1-5
V gene: TRBV27
CDR3 DNA: TGTGCCAGCAGTTTTCTGGGAGAAAGCAATCAGCCCCAGCATTTT
CDR3 protein: CASSFLGESNQPQHF

clone size: NA
CDR3 length: 15
D gene: NA
J gene: TRBJ1-5
V gene: TRBV4-1
CDR3 DNA: TGCGCCAGCAGCCAAGACGGGAATAGCAATCAGCCCCAGCATTTT
CDR3 protein: CASSQDGNSNQPQHF

clone size: NA
CDR3 length: 14
D gene: NA
J gene: TRBJ2-7
V gene: TRBV5-5
CDR3 DNA: TGTGCCAGCGGTCCGCCAGGGGCTCAGGTCGAGCAGTACTTC
CDR3 protein: CASGPPGAQVEQYF

clone size: NA
CDR3 length: 14
D gene: NA
J gene: TRBJ2-3
V gene: TRBV28
CDR3 DNA: TGTGCCAGCAGTTTTAGGCTAAGCACAGATACGCAGTATTTT
CDR3 protein: CASSFRLSTDTQYF

clone size: NA
CDR3 length: 17
D gene: TRBD1
J gene: TRBJ1-5
V gene: TRBV23-1
CDR3 DNA: TGCGCCAGCAGTCAGCCGGACAGGGGGCGCGGGGGGCAGCCCCAGCATTTT
CDR3 protein: CASSQPDRGRGGQPQHF

clone size: NA
CDR3 length: 11
D gene: TRBD1
J gene: TRBJ1-1
V gene: TRBV20-1
CDR3 DNA: TGCAATGCTAACAGGGGGCTGGAAGCTTTCTTT
CDR3 protein: CNANRGLEAFF

clone size: NA
CDR3 length: 14
D gene: TRBD2
J gene: TRBJ2-5
V gene: TRBV29-1
CDR3 DNA: TGCAGCGTTGGGCTAGCGGAGCCGGAGGAGACCCAGTACTTC
CDR3 protein: CSVGLAEPEETQYF

clone size: once
CDR3 length: 15
D gene: TRBD2
J gene: TRBJ2-1
V gene: TRBV7-2
CDR3 DNA: TGTGCCAGCAGCTTAGCTAGCGGGGGATACAATGAGCAGTTCTTC
CDR3 protein: CASSLASGGYNEQFF

clone size: NA
CDR3 length: 15
D gene: NA
J gene: TRBJ2-3
V gene: TRBV27
CDR3 DNA: TGTGCCAGCGCCTCGGCCACGACTAACACAGATACGCAGTATTTT
CDR3 protein: CASASATTNTDTQYF

clone size: NA
CDR3 length: 15
D gene: TRBD1
J gene: TRBJ2-7
V gene: TRBV19
CDR3 DNA: TGTGCCAGTAGTATATCAGGGGGTGCCTCCTACGAGCAGTACTTC
CDR3 protein: CASSISGGASYEQYF

clone size: NA
CDR3 length: 15
D gene: TRBD2
J gene: TRBJ2-1
V gene: TRBV27
CDR3 DNA: TGTGCCAGCAGTCCGCTAGCGGGAGCCTACAATGAGCAGTTCTTC
CDR3 protein: CASSPLAGAYNEQFF

clone size: NA
CDR3 length: 15
D gene: TRBD1
J gene: TRBJ1-2
V gene: TRBV18
CDR3 DNA: TGTGCCAGCTCACCCGCAGGGGGTCTCGACTATGGCTACACCTTC
CDR3 protein: CASSPAGGLDYGYTF

clone size: NA
CDR3 length: 16
D gene: TRBD2
J gene: TRBJ2-1
V gene: TRBV6-1
CDR3 DNA: TGTGCCAGCAGTGAGGGGGTAGCGGGGTTGTGGACTGAGCAGTTCTTC
CDR3 protein: CASSEGVAGLWTEQFF

clone size: NA
CDR3 length: 13
D gene: NA
J gene: TRBJ2-5
V gene: TRBV10-3
CDR3 DNA: TGTGCCATCAGTGAGTTCCATGAAGAGACCCAGTACTTC
CDR3 protein: CAISEFHEETQYF

clone size: NA
CDR3 length: 12
D gene: NA
J gene: TRBJ1-1
V gene: TRBV11-2
CDR3 DNA: TGTGCCAGCAGCTTAGATGGTAATGAAGCTTTCTTT
CDR3 protein: CASSLDGNEAFF

clone size: NA
CDR3 length: 13
D gene: TRBD1
J gene: TRBJ1-1
V gene: TRBV27
CDR3 DNA: TGTGCCAGCAGTAGATCAGGGGGATCTGAAGCTTTCTTT
CDR3 protein: CASSRSGGSEAFF

clone size: NA
CDR3 length: 18
D gene: TRBD2
J gene: TRBJ2-5
V gene: TRBV7-9
CDR3 DNA: TGTGCCAGCAGCTTTAGCCTCCAGACTAGCGGGTACCAAGAGACCCAGTACTTC
CDR3 protein: CASSFSLQTSGYQETQYF

clone size: NA
CDR3 length: 14
D gene: TRBD2
J gene: TRBJ2-3
V gene: TRBV6-1
CDR3 DNA: TGTGCCAGCAGGGATTCTAGCGGGGAAGATACGCAGTATTTT
CDR3 protein: CASRDSSGEDTQYF

clone size: NA
CDR3 length: 14
D gene: NA
J gene: TRBJ1-5
V gene: TRBV19
CDR3 DNA: TGTGCCAGTAGTATATCGCCGGGCAATCAGCCCCAGCATTTT
CDR3 protein: CASSISPGNQPQHF

clone size: NA
CDR3 length: 16
D gene: TRBD1
J gene: TRBJ2-7
V gene: TRBV7-9
CDR3 DNA: TGTGCCAGCAGTACCCATAAGGGACAGGTCCCCTACGAGCAGTACTTC
CDR3 protein: CASSTHKGQVPYEQYF

clone size: NA
CDR3 length: 16
D gene: TRBD1
J gene: TRBJ1-5
V gene: TRBV15
CDR3 DNA: TGTGCCACCAGTACAGGGGATGTTTATAGCAATCAGCCCCAGCATTTT
CDR3 protein: CATSTGDVYSNQPQHF

clone size: NA
CDR3 length: 15
D gene: NA
J gene: TRBJ2-7
V gene: TRBV11-1
CDR3 DNA: TGTGCCAGCAGCTTAGCGGAGTCAGGTTCCTACGAGCAGTACTTC
CDR3 protein: CASSLAESGSYEQYF

clone size: NA
CDR3 length: 13
D gene: NA
J gene: TRBJ2-1
V gene: TRBV2
CDR3 DNA: TGTGCCAGCTGTTCGGGACTCCACAATGAGCAGTTCTTC
CDR3 protein: CASCSGLHNEQFF

clone size: NA
CDR3 length: 15
D gene: NA
J gene: TRBJ1-5
V gene: TRBV6-6
CDR3 DNA: TGTGCCAGCAGTTCGACCAGTGGTGGTAATCAGCCCCAGCATTTT
CDR3 protein: CASSSTSGGNQPQHF

clone size: NA
CDR3 length: 12
D gene: TRBD2
J gene: TRBJ2-7
V gene: TRBV30
CDR3 DNA: TGTGCCTGGGACGCCGGGGGGGCCGAGCAGTACTTC
CDR3 protein: CAWDAGGAEQYF

clone size: NA
CDR3 length: 14
D gene: TRBD1
J gene: TRBJ2-2
V gene: TRBV29-1
CDR3 DNA: TGCAGCGTTGGGGACAGGGGGAACACCGGGGAGCTGTTTTTT
CDR3 protein: CSVGDRGNTGELFF

clone size: NA
CDR3 length: 16
D gene: NA
J gene: TRBJ2-2
V gene: TRBV5-5
CDR3 DNA: TGTGCCAGCAGCTTGGCCCCGGCGGGGGCGGGCGGGGAGCTGTTTTTT
CDR3 protein: CASSLAPAGAGGELFF

clone size: NA
CDR3 length: 13
D gene: TRBD2
J gene: TRBJ2-7
V gene: TRBV30
CDR3 DNA: TGTGCCTGGAGTAGCGGGGGGTCCTACGAGCAGTACTTC
CDR3 protein: CAWSSGGSYEQYF

clone size: NA
CDR3 length: 12
D gene: TRBD1
J gene: TRBJ1-2
V gene: TRBV7-9
CDR3 DNA: TGTGCCAGCAGCAAGGGGGCGCGAGGCTACACCTTC
CDR3 protein: CASSKGARGYTF

clone size: few
CDR3 length: 13
D gene: NA
J gene: TRBJ2-7
V gene: TRBV9
CDR3 DNA: TGTGCCAGCAGCCCTACCCCGGAAAACGAGCAGTACTTC
CDR3 protein: CASSPTPENEQYF

clone size: once
CDR3 length: 17
D gene: TRBD2
J gene: TRBJ2-1
V gene: TRBV7-3
CDR3 DNA: TGTGCCAGCAGCTTAGTAGGAGTGGGTAGGGGAGGGAATGAGCAGTTCTTC
CDR3 protein: CASSLVGVGRGGNEQFF

clone size: once
CDR3 length: 11
D gene: NA
J gene: TRBJ2-4
V gene: TRBV9
CDR3 DNA: TGTGCCAGCAGCGGCTCAAACATTCAGTACTTC
CDR3 protein: CASSGSNIQYF

clone size: NA
CDR3 length: 13
D gene: TRBD1
J gene: TRBJ2-7
V gene: TRBV10-3
CDR3 DNA: TGTGCCACCGGGTCAGGGGGATACTACGAGCAGTACTTC
CDR3 protein: CATGSGGYYEQYF

clone size: once
CDR3 length: 17
D gene: NA
J gene: TRBJ2-7
V gene: TRBV4-3
CDR3 DNA: TGCGCCAGCAGCCAAGACGGGTCGGGAGAGGGCTCCTACGAGCAGTACTTC
CDR3 protein: CASSQDGSGEGSYEQYF

clone size: NA
CDR3 length: 14
D gene: NA
J gene: TRBJ2-7
V gene: TRBV11-2
CDR3 DNA: TGTGCCAGCAGCTTAGGACTAGGTCCCTACGAGCAGTACTTC
CDR3 protein: CASSLGLGPYEQYF

clone size: once
CDR3 length: 16
D gene: TRBD2
J gene: TRBJ2-4
V gene: TRBV19
CDR3 DNA: TGTGCCAGTAGTATAGGGAGCCGGGGGGTCAAAAACATTCAGTACTTC
CDR3 protein: CASSIGSRGVKNIQYF